A single sample gave rise to the 27 T cell receptor beta chains below, sequenced in a study of monozygotic twins with inflammatory bowel disease. After re-calling the 5' RACE reads, TCRdb lists one entry per CDR3 protein, DNA absent. The repertoire table contains 110,000 or so distinct CDR3 sequences. Sequencing was performed on blood. The receptors originated from a human donor with ulcerative colitis or Crohn's disease, or a healthy co-twin of an affected twin (not recorded which).

The chain links TRBV5-1 to TRBJ2-7. Germline-derived CDR1 and CDR2 are SGHRS and YFSETQ. The CDR3 totals 16 residues. The CDR3 sequence is CASSLAQTGGSYEQYF.

The chain carries TRBV5-1 and TRBJ2-1. The CDR3 extends over 16 amino acids. Per germline, CDR1 SGHRS and CDR2 YFSETQ. The CDR3: CASSFQGGAPYNEQFF.

This chain links TRBV3-1 with TRBJ2-5; the D call from TCRdb, TRBD2, cannot be confirmed without DNA. CDR1 LGHDT and CDR2 YNNKEL come from the germline V gene (reference sequence). This CDR3 has 16 amino acids. This chain's CDR3 is CASSQDVGAGGETQYF.

The rearrangement joins TRBV6-2 or TRBV6-3 to TRBJ2-7; TCRdb's D call of TRBD1 is untestable without DNA. The CDR3 covers 15 residues. Germline V gives CDR1 MNHEY, CDR2 SVGEGT. The CDR3 loop is CASSYSPQGTYEQYF.

The genes are TRBV5-1 and TRBJ2-5; TCRdb's D call of TRBD2 is untestable without DNA. Germline CDR1 and CDR2: SGHRS and YFSETQ. The CDR3 has 17 amino acids. The CDR3 spells CASSSAPGPAGQETQYF. Full variable domain (remainder filled in from reference TRBV5-1 and TRBJ2-5): KAGVTQTPRYLIKTRGQQVTLSCSPISGHRSVSWYQQTPGQGLQFLFEYFSETQRNKGNFPGRFSGRQFSNSRSEMNVSTLELGDSALYLCASSSAPGPAGQETQYFGPGTRLLVL.

The V gene is TRBV6-5, the J gene TRBJ1-5. Per germline, CDR1 MNHEY and CDR2 SVGAGI. The CDR3 sequence is 13 residues long. The CDR3 spells CASSYSRGQPQHF.

This chain links TRBV20-1 with TRBJ2-1. CDR3 size: 14 residues. The germline V gene has CDR1 DFQATT and CDR2 SNEGSKA (reference sequence). The CDR3: CSASRRSSYNEQFF.

J is TRBJ1-5 and V is TRBV5-6; TCRdb calls TRBD1, which cannot be checked without DNA. The CDR3 covers 14 residues. Germline lookup yields CDR1 SGHDT and CDR2 YYEEEE. The CDR3 loop is CASSLGAGSQPQHF.

The rearrangement joins TRBV28 to TRBJ1-5; TCRdb calls TRBD1, which cannot be checked without DNA. Germline V gene data show CDR1 as MDHEN and CDR2 as SYDVKM. The CDR3 is 14 residues long. The CDR3 protein is CASSPGGGNQPQHF.

The gene calls are TRBV12-3 or TRBV12-4 and TRBJ2-1; the TCRdb call, TRBD1, lacks DNA for checking. This CDR3 comprises 12 residues. CDR3 sequence: CACKGVWGEQFF.

J is TRBJ2-3 and V is TRBV29-1. Per the germline V gene, CDR1 is SQVTM and CDR2 is ANQGSEA. The CDR3 is 13 amino acids. CDR3 region: CSVKGHLTDTQYF.

J is TRBJ2-7 and V is TRBV7-2; TCRdb's D call of TRBD1 is untestable without DNA. CDR3 length equals 15 residues. Germline V gene sequence: CDR1 SGHTA, CDR2 FQGNSA. The CDR3 reads CASSRLTGDTYEQYF.

V usage is TRBV29-1 and J usage is TRBJ2-3; TCRdb proposes TRBD1, but this gene call is untestable without DNA. CDR1 SQVTM and CDR2 ANQGSEA come from the germline V gene. This CDR3 is 15 amino acids long. CDR3: CSVGGGSGASDTQYF.

The CDR3 sequence: CASSPGPFGNQPQHF. J is TRBJ1-5 and V is TRBV5-1. CDR3 length: 15 amino acids. Per germline, CDR1 SGHRS and CDR2 YFSETQ.

This chain links TRBV7-3 with TRBJ1-6; TCRdb's assignment of TRBD1 cannot be checked, as there is no DNA. The CDR3 is 16 amino acids. The germline gives CDR1 SGHTA, CDR2 FQGTGA. The CDR3 sequence is CASSHGTGYGSSPLHF.

The CDR3 protein is CASSLTYGSSYNEQFF. The J gene is TRBJ2-1, the V gene TRBV7-3. The length of the CDR3 is 16 residues. Germline CDR1 and CDR2: SGHTA and FQGTGA.

The chain is built from TRBV20-1 and TRBJ1-5; there is no DNA to check the TCRdb D call of TRBD1. Looked up from germline, CDR1 is DFQATT and CDR2 is SNEGSKA (reference sequence). This CDR3 has 16 residues. Here the CDR3 reads CSARGGRGIRNQPQHF.

The rearrangement uses TRBV7-6 and TRBJ1-1. The germline V gene has CDR1 SGHVS and CDR2 FNYEAQ. CDR3 length: 15 residues. The CDR3 here is CASSLGSVVNTEAFF.

The rearrangement uses TRBV18 and TRBJ2-1. The CDR3 is 13 amino acids. Germline values: CDR1 KGHSH, CDR2 LQKENI. The CDR3 spells CASSRSSRDEQFF.

This chain connects TRBV11-1 to TRBJ2-5. CDR3 length equals 13 residues. Germline V gives CDR1 SGHAT, CDR2 FQDESV (reference sequence). CDR3 protein: CASSLALGETQYF.

The chain is built from TRBV7-9 and TRBJ2-7; checking the TCRdb D call of TRBD2 is not possible without DNA. CDR3 length equals 15 residues. Germline CDR1 is SEHNR and CDR2 is FQNEAQ (reference sequence). This chain's CDR3 is CASTYAASGSYEQYF.

The chain recombines TRBV24-1 with TRBJ2-1; TCRdb calls TRBD1, which cannot be checked without DNA. The CDR3 is made up of 14 amino acids. Germline loops: CDR1 KGHDR, CDR2 SFDVKD. CDR3 protein: CATSDAGVGDEQFF.

The chain carries TRBV28 and TRBJ1-2; TCRdb selects TRBD1, and the lack of DNA leaves this call unchecked. Per the germline V gene, CDR1 is MDHEN and CDR2 is SYDVKM. The CDR3 consists of 14 residues. CDR3 sequence reads: CASSSRGTDYGYTF.

This chain connects TRBV7-2 to TRBJ2-3; TCRdb designates TRBD2, a call that cannot be tested without DNA. The CDR3 length is 17 residues. Germline V CDR1 and CDR2: SGHTA, FQGNSA. The CDR3 sequence: CASSFLPAGGRTDTQYF. The full variable domain, with the rest looked up from reference TRBV7-2 and TRBJ2-3, is GAGVSQSPSNKVTEKGKDVELRCDPISGHTALYWYRQSLGQGLEFLIYFQGNSAPDKSGLPSDRFSAERTGGSVSTLTIQRTQQEDSAVYLCASSFLPAGGRTDTQYFGPGTRLTVL.

The chain joins TRBV10-3 to TRBJ1-3; TCRdb's D gene call, TRBD1, goes unchecked for lack of DNA. The germline gives CDR1 ENHRY, CDR2 SYGVKD. The length of the CDR3 is 12 residues. CDR3 sequence reads: CAISWDTNTIYF.

This chain joins TRBV20-1 and TRBJ1-5; there is no DNA to check the TCRdb D call of TRBD1. Germline V lookup: CDR1 DFQATT, CDR2 SNEGSKA (reference sequence). The CDR3 contains 14 residues. The CDR3 protein is CSARETGPNQPQHF.

V and J are TRBV7-2 and TRBJ2-3; as DNA is missing, the TRBD1 call by TCRdb cannot be tested. Germline CDR1 SGHTA, CDR2 FQGNSA. The CDR3 is made up of 14 amino acids. CDR3: CASTIRGRADTQYF.